What follows are 13 T cell receptor beta chains derived from one specimen sequenced in a study of blood T cells in healthy people across ages. Together with a sample-barcoded 5' primer, a J-beta primer mix was included in a second PCR lasting about 6 to 11 cycles. TCRdb called the 5' RACE reads again in MiXCR, with one record for every CDR3 protein. This sample has some 290,000 distinct CDR3 sequences, with 25% to 30% found just once. The sequenced sample was blood. The receptor source for this set is a woman in her 70s in good health.

The gene calls are TRBV29-1 and TRBJ1-1; TRBD1 aligns across 7 bases. Unmatched junction bases numbered 6, after V lost 6 bases and J lost 2 bases. Germline assignment: CDR1 SQVTM and CDR2 ANQGSEA. The CDR3 has 13 residues. The CDR3 region has the DNA TGCAGCGTAGCGGGACAGTTTAACACTGAAGCTTTCTTT. Its protein product is CSVAGQFNTEAFF. Complete variable domain (other parts from reference TRBV29-1 and TRBJ1-1): SAVISQKPSRDICQRGTSLTIQCQVDSQVTMMFWYRQQPGQSLTLIATANQGSEATYESGFVIDKFPISRPNLTFSTLTVSNMSPEDSSIYLCSVAGQFNTEAFFGQGTRLTVV.

The J gene is TRBJ2-5, the V gene TRBV3-1; D gene ambiguous. The CDR3 extends over 15 amino acids. V was clipped by 4 bases and J by 3 bases, with 15 bases between them. The germline V gene encodes CDR1 LGHDT and CDR2 YNNKEL (reference sequence). DNA of the CDR3: TGTGCCAGCAGCCCCGACCAGCCGGTAGAAGAGACCCAGTACTTC. Amino acids: CASSPDQPVEETQYF.

The V gene is TRBV6-5, the J gene TRBJ2-3; D could derive from TRBD1 or TRBD2 (6 bases each). V was clipped by 0 bases and J by 4 bases, with 17 bases between them. Germline V lookup: CDR1 MNHEY, CDR2 SVGAGI. The CDR3 length is 17 residues. The CDR3 sequence is CASSYSPRRGSADTQYF. The CDR3 nucleotides are TGTGCCAGCAGTTACTCCCCCAGGAGGGGGTCTGCAGATACGCAGTATTTT.

This chain connects TRBV6-2 or TRBV6-3 to TRBJ2-2; D perhaps matches TRBD2 (5 bases). Germline CDR1 MNHEY, CDR2 SVGEGT. The CDR3 covers 17 residues. V dropped 7 bases and J dropped 2 bases, with 20 bases sitting between them. The CDR3 DNA is TGTGCCAGCACCGACTCCCGACACCCGGGAAACACCGGGGAGCTGTTTTTT. It codes for CASTDSRHPGNTGELFF.

This sequence joins TRBV2 and TRBJ1-6; 7 bases match TRBD1. After removal of 0 bases from V and 6 bases from J, the junction contained 2 bases not matched to a gene. The CDR3 is 15 residues long. The germline CDR1 and CDR2 sequences are SNHLY and FYNNEI. The CDR3 DNA reads TGTGCCAGCAGTGAAGCGGGACAGATTAATTCACCCCTCCACTTT. Translating gives CASSEAGQINSPLHF.

This clonotype was observed a handful of times. This chain links TRBV11-1 with TRBJ2-3; 11 bases line up with TRBD2. The trim removed 5 bases at V and 2 bases at J, leaving 6 bases unmatched. This CDR3 spans 16 amino acids. Germline CDR1 reads SGHAT; CDR2 reads FQDESV (reference sequence). The CDR3 here is CASSLRLAGTTDTQYF. CDR3 nucleotide sequence: TGTGCCAGCAGCCTGAGACTAGCGGGAACCACAGATACGCAGTATTTT.

This clonotype came up a few times. The DNA for the CDR3 is TGCAGTGCTTCTACCGGGACAGAATATAATTCACCCCTCCACTTT. Its translation is CSASTGTEYNSPLHF. The chain joins TRBV20-1 to TRBJ1-6, with TRBD1 matching over 7 bases. CDR1 DFQATT and CDR2 SNEGSKA come from the germline V gene (reference sequence). The CDR3 has 15 amino acids. Germline trimming cut 5 bases from V and 4 bases from J; bases unmatched to any gene: 8.

V is TRBV10-3 and J is TRBJ2-5; D gene unclear. The V end was cut by 2 bases, the J end by 6 bases, with 13 bases between. Germline V gene data show CDR1 as ENHRY and CDR2 as SYGVKD. The CDR3 runs 14 residues. This CDR3 is CAISEGFLGQTQYF. The CDR3 DNA reads as TGTGCCATCAGTGAGGGCTTCCTGGGCCAGACCCAGTACTTC.

The CDR3 coding sequence is TGTGCCAGCAGCTGGAACCAGGCAGCTAACTATGGCTACACCTTC. Its translation is CASSWNQAANYGYTF. V gene TRBV3-1 combines with J gene TRBJ1-2, with D unclear. The CDR3 is made up of 15 amino acids. V lost 5 bases, J lost 0 bases, and 13 bases lay in between. Germline loops: CDR1 LGHDT, CDR2 YNNKEL (reference sequence).

The V call is TRBV5-1, the J call TRBJ2-3; no clear D. CDR1 is SGHRS, CDR2 YFSETQ, per germline. The CDR3 has 14 amino acids. Trimming took off 2 bases at V and 2 bases at J, with 9 bases between the two ends. In nucleotides, the CDR3 is TGCGCCAGCAGCTTTCGAGGTCACACAGATACGCAGTATTTT. Protein: CASSFRGHTDTQYF.

Only a few counts were recorded for this clonotype. CDR3 amino acids: CSVGEGGVTEAFF. As DNA, the CDR3 is TGCAGCGTTGGGGAGGGAGGGGTTACTGAAGCTTTCTTT. The chain is built from TRBV29-1 and TRBJ1-1, with TRBD1 as a possible D gene (5 bases). Germline assignment: CDR1 SQVTM and CDR2 ANQGSEA. This CDR3 comprises 13 residues. The ends were cut back, 4 bases at V and 5 bases at J, with 14 bases in the middle.

This clonotype was observed a few times. The chain combines TRBV28 with TRBJ1-3; unclear D gene. This CDR3 comprises 15 residues. The germline V gene has CDR1 MDHEN and CDR2 SYDVKM. The germline V and J ends were trimmed by 5 bases and 0 bases, with 11 bases remaining between them. CDR3 residues: CASSTRRVSGNTIYF. The CDR3 DNA sequence: TGTGCCAGCAGTACTAGGAGAGTCTCTGGAAACACCATATATTTT.

This clonotype was detected only a few times. This sequence joins TRBV28 and TRBJ2-5; D is unclear. The end of the DNA aligns better with TRBJ2-1, so the J call may be wrong. The CDR3 contains 13 residues. The germline V gene has CDR1 MDHEN and CDR2 SYDVKM. CDR3 in DNA: TGTGCCAGCAGTTTGGGCGACCCGAGGGAGCAGTTCTTC. Protein product: CASSLGDPREQFF.